This T cell receptor beta chain originates from a study of shared clonotypes between healthy human individuals. The CDR3 extends over 11 amino acids. From germline, CDR1 is MNHEY and CDR2 SVGAGI. V lost 6 bases, J lost 4 bases, and 6 bases lay in between. Remarks on this clone: The same CDR3 can be traced to other DNA sequences in this sample.

The naive CD8 subset, CD45RO-negative cells positively selected for CCR7, excluded terminally differentiated effector memory CD45RA+ cells. In the authors' workflow: Filtering differed, since immunoSEQ gave only junction sequences and no quality scores. Repertoires were generated with immunoSEQ multiplex PCR, while TCRdb's copy carries only in-frame clones and drops some. V and J calls and clone size are given by that table; D and trimming were obtained from the DNA. This sample carries some 2 million clones, less than 95% of them seen once, and the ten largest clones take 1.2%. The sequence came from a young man in good health. The rearrangement joins TRBV6-5 to TRBJ1-1; D call uncertain. Sequencing used naive CD8+ T cells sorted from blood. The CDR3 sequence: CASSPGTEAFF. In DNA, the CDR3 is TGTGCCAGCAGCCCGGGCACTGAAGCTTTCTTT.